This T cell receptor beta chain comes out of a study of T-cell memory formation after mild COVID-19. About the research overall: The two donors had largely donor-specific TCR clusters.

TCRdb fed the 5' RACE reads into MiXCR, producing one record per CDR3 protein. This sample has about 130,000 distinct CDR3 sequences, with about 15% found just once. CDR1 is MNHEY and CDR2 is SVGAGI in the germline V gene. Deletions cut 7 bases from V and 1 base from J, with 13 bases between. The CDR3 length is 14 residues. The study's findings and limits: Mainly in CM and EM were contracting CD4+ clones; CD8+ were in EMRA.

This clonotype turned up a few times. What it binds is unknown. The origin of this receptor is a man between 18 and 35 years old who had mild COVID-19 (a few samples of this study predate the infection). Cell type and time point are not known. This sequence joins TRBV6-5 and TRBJ1-2; TRBD1 is a possible D gene (6 bases). Sequenced input: PBMCs or a T cell subset sorted from them (not recorded which). The CDR3 is CASTPGGNNYGYTF. The CDR3 coding sequence is TGTGCCAGCACCCCGGGGGGCAATAACTATGGCTACACCTTC.